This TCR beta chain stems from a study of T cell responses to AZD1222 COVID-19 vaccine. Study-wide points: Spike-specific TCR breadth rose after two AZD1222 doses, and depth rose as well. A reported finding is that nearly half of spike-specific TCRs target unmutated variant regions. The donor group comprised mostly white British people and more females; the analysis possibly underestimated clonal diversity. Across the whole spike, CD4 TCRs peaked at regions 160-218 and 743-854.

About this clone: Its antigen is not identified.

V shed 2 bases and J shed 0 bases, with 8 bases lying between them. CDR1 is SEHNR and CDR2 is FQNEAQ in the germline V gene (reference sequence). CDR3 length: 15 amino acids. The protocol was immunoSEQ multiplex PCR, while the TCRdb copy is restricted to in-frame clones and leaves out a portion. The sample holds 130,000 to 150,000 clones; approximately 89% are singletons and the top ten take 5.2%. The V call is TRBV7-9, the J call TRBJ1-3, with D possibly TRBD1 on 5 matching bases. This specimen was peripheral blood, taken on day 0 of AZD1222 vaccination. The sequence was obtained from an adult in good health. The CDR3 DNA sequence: TGTGCCAGCAGCTTAACAGGTCGCTCTGGAAACACCATATATTTT. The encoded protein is CASSLTGRSGNTIYF.